Shown below are 8 T cell receptor beta chains from a single sample sequenced in a study of shared clonotypes between healthy human individuals. Sequenced by immunoSEQ multiplex PCR; TCRdb stores in-frame clones only, minus some. The data show approximately 1,500,000 clones, 95% to 99% seen once. What was sequenced was naive CD4+ T cells sorted from blood. Subset in this sample: CD45RA+ positively selected. These receptors came from a man aged 25-40 years in good health.

The J gene is TRBJ1-5, the V gene TRBV15; D is ambiguous. The CDR3 totals 13 residues. The V gene lost 0 bases and the J gene lost 6 bases, with 6 bases spanning the gap. Germline V CDR1 and CDR2: LNHNV, YYDKDF (reference sequence). DNA of the CDR3: TGTGCCACCAGCAGAGATCACCCTCAGCCCCAGCATTTT. This gives the protein CATSRDHPQPQHF.

The V call is TRBV5-1, the J call TRBJ2-1; maybe TRBD1 (6 bases). Germline V gene lookup returns CDR1 SGHRS and CDR2 YFSETQ. This CDR3 has 13 amino acids. V lost 5 bases to trimming and J lost 11 bases, with 17 bases between them. CDR3: CASSDRQQGKQFF. In DNA form, the CDR3 reads TGCGCCAGCAGTGATCGACAACAGGGTAAGCAGTTCTTC.

J is TRBJ2-2 and V is TRBV5-5, with TRBD2 matching over 7 bases. J lost 2 bases, V lost 1 base, and 14 bases had no gene match. The V gene's germline CDR1 is SGHKS and CDR2 YYEKEE (reference sequence). This CDR3 region has 19 residues. CDR3 amino acids: CASSLLASGGRSNTGELFF. DNA for the CDR3: TGTGCCAGCAGCTTGTTGGCTAGCGGAGGCCGCTCAAACACCGGGGAGCTGTTTTTT.

The chain uses TRBV19 and TRBJ2-3, with a tentative D call TRBD2 (6 bases). Trimming removed 3 bases from V and 4 bases from J, with 8 bases in between. The CDR3 spans 13 residues. Germline V gene sequence: CDR1 LNHDA, CDR2 SQIVND (reference sequence). CDR3 DNA: TGTGCCAGTAGTATTTTAGCGGCAGATACGCAGTATTTT. As protein: CASSILAADTQYF.

V is TRBV5-5 and J is TRBJ1-5; 7 positions match TRBD1. The CDR3 sequence is 17 residues long. The germline gives CDR1 SGHKS, CDR2 YYEKEE (reference sequence). The J segment lost 5 bases and the V segment lost 3 bases, leaving 14 bases of the junction unmatched. CDR3 region: CASSSTAGTASDQPQHF. Written as DNA, the CDR3 is TGTGCCAGCAGCTCAACCGCCGGGACAGCCTCGGATCAGCCCCAGCATTTT.

V gene TRBV4-1 combines with J gene TRBJ2-3; 9 positions match TRBD2. Unmatched junction bases numbered 18, after V lost 2 bases and J lost 0 bases. Germline loops: CDR1 MGHRA, CDR2 YSYEKL. The CDR3 extends over 21 amino acids. The CDR3 here is CASSQYAPVSGSASSTDTQYF. In DNA, the CDR3 is TGCGCCAGCAGCCAATACGCCCCAGTTAGCGGGAGCGCCTCTAGCACAGATACGCAGTATTTT.

V is TRBV18 and J is TRBJ2-1; maybe TRBD2 (6 bases). V was trimmed by 0 bases and J by 1 base, leaving 10 bases between them. Germline V gene sequence: CDR1 KGHSH, CDR2 LQKENI. The length of the CDR3 is 16 residues. CDR3 sequence reads: CASSPPRGGSYNEQFF. The CDR3 DNA is TGTGCCAGCTCACCACCTCGGGGAGGTTCCTACAATGAGCAGTTCTTC. Combining the CDR3 with reference TRBV18 and TRBJ2-1 gives the whole variable domain NAGVMQNPRHLVRRRGQEARLRCSPMKGHSHVYWYRQLPEEGLKFMVYLQKENIIDESGMPKERFSAEFPKEGPSILRIQQVVRGDSAAYFCASSPPRGGSYNEQFFGPGTRLTVL.

This clone was observed a single time. The rearrangement joins TRBV19 to TRBJ2-7, with TRBD1 matching 7 bases. V lost 5 bases and J lost 2; bases outside the gene matches: 3. Per germline, CDR1 LNHDA and CDR2 SQIVND (reference sequence). This CDR3 region has 13 residues. CDR3 in amino acids: CASSPGGPYEQYF. In nucleotides, the CDR3 is TGTGCCAGTAGTCCAGGGGGTCCCTACGAGCAGTACTTC.